The 26 T cell receptor beta chains presented below share a single source sample, sequenced in a study of T cells in localized non-small cell lung cancer. Profiled with immunoSEQ multiplex PCR; TCRdb holds only in-frame clones, not every one. Altogether approximately 24,000 clones are present, 81% being singletons, with the ten largest covering approximately 10%. Sequenced material: peripheral blood, taken before any cancer treatment. The receptors originated from a man between 40 and 70 years old with stage III squamous cell lung carcinoma.

This clone has more than one count but fewer than ten. The rearrangement uses TRBV5-1 and TRBJ2-1; possibly TRBD1 for D (6 bases). This CDR3 has 15 amino acids. Germline CDR1 is SGHRS and CDR2 is YFSETQ. The V and J ends lost 1 base and 2 bases respectively, with 10 bases between them. The CDR3 DNA is TGCGCCAGCAGCTTGTGGGACACCACCTACAATGAGCAGTTCTTC. Its protein is CASSLWDTTYNEQFF.

This sequence joins TRBV2 and TRBJ2-7; the match to TRBD1 covers 7 bases. Germline CDR1 reads SNHLY; CDR2 reads FYNNEI. The CDR3 is 14 residues long. The trim removed 4 bases at V and 5 bases at J, leaving 8 bases unmatched. This CDR3 reads CASSALTGIDEQYF. The CDR3 DNA reads TGTGCCAGCAGTGCCCTGACAGGGATCGACGAGCAGTACTTC.

V and J are TRBV9 and TRBJ1-2; D might be TRBD1 (6 bases). V was cut by 0 bases and J by 2 bases, with 14 bases left in between. Germline values: CDR1 SGDLS, CDR2 YYNGEE. The CDR3 loop spans 16 amino acids. The CDR3 sequence is CASSVDGGAVNYGYTF. The CDR3 DNA is TGTGCCAGCAGCGTAGATGGGGGGGCAGTCAACTATGGCTACACCTTC.

The chain joins TRBV4-1 to TRBJ1-2; 12 bases agree with TRBD1. With V trimmed by 4 bases and J by 6 bases, 15 bases remained unmatched. The CDR3 has 18 residues. Per the germline V gene, CDR1 is MGHRA and CDR2 is YSYEKL. This CDR3 is CASSPGQGQGANWDGYTF. The CDR3 nucleotides read TGCGCCAGCAGCCCTGGCCAGGGACAGGGGGCAAATTGGGATGGCTACACCTTC.

The rearrangement links TRBV4-1 to TRBJ2-5, with TRBD1 matching 8 bases. The CDR3 spans 15 residues. The V gene's germline CDR1 is MGHRA and CDR2 YSYEKL. J was trimmed by 7 bases and V by 3 bases; bases with no gene match: 10. CDR3 sequence (DNA): TGCGCCAGCAGCCACCCGACAGGGGATGGGCCGACCCAGTACTTC. It codes for CASSHPTGDGPTQYF.

The CDR3 loop reads CASSLGRGNQPQHF. The CDR3 DNA sequence: TGTGCCAGCAGCCTAGGCAGGGGCAATCAGCCCCAGCATTTT. The V gene is TRBV27, the J gene TRBJ1-5; tentatively, D is TRBD1 (5 bases). The germline V gene encodes CDR1 MNHEY and CDR2 SMNVEV (reference sequence). The V end was cut by 6 bases, the J end by 2 bases, with 11 bases between. This CDR3 has 14 amino acids.

This clone has more than one count but fewer than ten. V is TRBV5-1 and J is TRBJ2-7, with 8 bases fitting TRBD2. This CDR3 region has 14 residues. The V gene's germline CDR1 is SGHRS and CDR2 YFSETQ. With V trimmed by 3 bases and J by 4 bases, 6 bases remained unmatched. This CDR3 is CASSSGLAQYEQYF. CDR3 sequence (DNA): TGCGCCAGCAGCTCCGGACTAGCCCAATACGAGCAGTACTTC.

This chain connects TRBV7-9 to TRBJ2-1; D is ambiguous. Germline CDR1 SEHNR, CDR2 FQNEAQ (reference sequence). Trimming cost V 5 bases and J 5 bases, with 16 bases left between them. This CDR3 region has 15 residues. The CDR3 DNA reads as TGTGCCAGCAGCCCCGTAGGGCGGAAGAACAATGAGCAGTTCTTC. Its translation is CASSPVGRKNNEQFF.

The chain combines TRBV18 with TRBJ1-5, with 7 bases matching TRBD1. The CDR3 is made up of 15 amino acids. Germline V gives CDR1 KGHSH, CDR2 LQKENI. Unmatched junction bases numbered 6, after V lost 6 bases and J lost 1 base. This chain's CDR3 is CASSRTGESNQPQHF. In nucleotides, the CDR3 is TGTGCCAGCTCCCGCACAGGGGAGAGCAATCAGCCCCAGCATTTT.

V usage is TRBV5-7 and J usage is TRBJ1-2; 7 bases fit TRBD1. TRBV5-7 is placed among ORFs of uncertain function. J gave up 3 bases and V 4 bases, and 9 bases lay outside the gene matches. The CDR3 extends over 15 amino acids. The CDR3 DNA is TGTGCCAGCAGCGCCCGACAGGGAGAGGACTATGGCTACACCTTC. Protein sequence: CASSARQGEDYGYTF.

The V and J genes are TRBV7-9 and TRBJ2-5; no definite D call. Trimming cost V 2 bases and J 1 base, with 8 bases left between them. The CDR3 length is 14 residues. Germline V gene sequence: CDR1 SEHNR, CDR2 FQNEAQ (reference sequence). For the CDR3, the DNA is TGTGCCAGCAGCTTAAGCCGTATCCAAGAGACCCAGTACTTC. Its protein is CASSLSRIQETQYF.

This clone turned up a few times. As DNA, the CDR3 is TGTGCCAGCAGCTTGGCCGGGCTGAACACCGGGGAGCTGTTTTTT. Protein sequence: CASSLAGLNTGELFF. This chain connects TRBV5-8 to TRBJ2-2; D call uncertain. CDR1 and CDR2 (germline): SGHTS, YDEGEE. CDR3 length: 15 amino acids. V gave up 0 bases and J gave up 1 base, with 7 bases separating them.

DNA for the CDR3: TGTGCCAGTAGGACGGGGACCGGAGGACCAGATACGCAGTATTTT. The encoded protein is CASRTGTGGPDTQYF. The chain links TRBV19 to TRBJ2-3; D might be TRBD1 or TRBD2, each matching 5 bases. Deletions cut 6 bases from V and 4 bases from J, with 17 bases between. Germline values: CDR1 LNHDA, CDR2 SQIVND (reference sequence). The CDR3 spans 15 residues.

By share, this clone ranks as medium-sized. The CDR3 nucleotides are TGTGCCAGCAGCCCGCGCCTCGTCAACGAGCAGTACTTC. This translates into CASSPRLVNEQYF. The gene calls are TRBV7-9 and TRBJ2-7; D is undetermined. The CDR3 runs to 13 residues. Trimming left V 5 bases short and J 5 bases short, with 13 bases between. CDR1 and CDR2 (germline): SEHNR, FQNEAQ (reference sequence).

This rearrangement joins TRBV11-2 to TRBJ1-2, with 7 bases that match TRBD1. Unmatched junction bases numbered 8, after V lost 5 bases and J lost 2 bases. CDR3 length: 15 amino acids. Germline CDR1 and CDR2: SGHAT and FQNNGV. CDR3 sequence: CASSPRTGRNYGYTF. Here the CDR3 DNA reads TGTGCCAGCAGCCCGAGGACAGGACGGAACTATGGCTACACCTTC.

This clone was seen only a few times. The V gene is TRBV6-4, the J gene TRBJ1-1, with D maybe TRBD1 (5 bases). Germline assignment: CDR1 MRHNA and CDR2 SNTAGT. V lost 2 bases and J lost 4, with 14 bases in between. The CDR3 runs to 15 residues. The CDR3 DNA is TGTGCCAGCAGTGACGGGGCCGAGGGCCCCACTGAAGCTTTCTTT. Translated: CASSDGAEGPTEAFF.

V is TRBV18 and J is TRBJ2-7, with 8 bases fitting TRBD1. Germline assignment: CDR1 KGHSH and CDR2 LQKENI. Trimming cost V 3 bases and J 0 bases; bases outside gene matches: 4. The CDR3 runs to 15 residues. For the CDR3, the DNA is TGTGCCAGCTCACCCGACAGGGGTGACTCCTACGAGCAGTACTTC. Protein sequence: CASSPDRGDSYEQYF. The whole variable domain, remainder taken from reference TRBV18 and TRBJ2-7, is NAGVMQNPRHLVRRRGQEARLRCSPMKGHSHVYWYRQLPEEGLKFMVYLQKENIIDESGMPKERFSAEFPKEGPSILRIQQVVRGDSAAYFCASSPDRGDSYEQYFGPGTRLTVT.

The J gene is TRBJ2-3, the V gene TRBV13; 7 bases are a match to TRBD2. Germline V gene data show CDR1 as PRHDT and CDR2 as FYEKMQ (reference sequence). This CDR3 has 16 residues. V trimming: 5 bases; J trimming: 2 bases; junction bases outside the gene matches: 10. Here the CDR3 reads CASSAASGRDTDTQYF. DNA of the CDR3: TGTGCCAGCAGCGCAGCTAGCGGTAGGGACACAGATACGCAGTATTTT.

V gene TRBV28 combines with J gene TRBJ2-7, with 7 bases lining up with TRBD2. J gave up 0 bases and V 3 bases, and 5 bases lay outside the gene matches. The CDR3 is 15 amino acids. Germline V lookup: CDR1 MDHEN, CDR2 SYDVKM. The CDR3 sequence: CASSLGVAGSYEQYF. For the CDR3, the DNA is TGTGCCAGCAGTTTGGGCGTAGCGGGCTCCTACGAGCAGTACTTC.

The chain links TRBV10-2 to TRBJ2-3; TRBD2 matches at 9 bases. The CDR3 spans 16 residues. The germline gives CDR1 WSHSY, CDR2 SAAADI. The trim removed 2 bases at V and 1 base at J, leaving 4 bases unmatched. CDR3 nucleotide sequence: TGCGCCAGCAGTGAGCCAGCGGGAGGCCGCACAGATACGCAGTATTTT. Its translation is CASSEPAGGRTDTQYF.

The chain couples TRBV25-1 to TRBJ2-7, with D unresolved. Germline lookup yields CDR1 MGHDK and CDR2 SYGVNS. The CDR3 length is 16 residues. Between the trimmed V and J ends, which lost 3 bases and 1 base, there was a span of 16 bases. CDR3 sequence (DNA): TGTGCCAGCAGTGAGGCCCCCCCAACCGGGTCCTACGAGCAGTACTTC. This translates into CASSEAPPTGSYEQYF.

The chain is built from TRBV7-3 and TRBJ1-1, with D unresolved. With 2 bases removed from V and 5 bases from J, the gap between germline ends came to 15 bases. The CDR3 length is 15 residues. Germline CDR1 reads SGHTA; CDR2 reads FQGTGA. In nucleotides, the CDR3 is TGTGCCAGCAGCTTATTCGAGGGTCCGGGAACTGAAGCTTTCTTT. It encodes CASSLFEGPGTEAFF.

Only one count was recorded for this clone. The V gene is TRBV2, the J gene TRBJ2-3; D might be TRBD2 (5 bases). CDR3 size: 15 residues. Germline-derived CDR1 and CDR2 are SNHLY and FYNNEI. Trimming removed 3 bases at V and 2 bases at J, with 12 bases between. CDR3 nucleotide sequence: TGTGCCAGCAGTGATTCCGGGATACTCACAGATACGCAGTATTTT. Amino acids: CASSDSGILTDTQYF.

The chain is built from TRBV6-5 and TRBJ1-2; a possible D gene is TRBD1 (6 bases). This CDR3 spans 14 amino acids. V was pared by 5 bases and J by 12 bases, with 22 bases between. Germline CDR1 reads MNHEY; CDR2 reads SVGAGI. In DNA, the CDR3 is TGTGCCAGCAGTGAGTCCTACAGGGCTCGAGGGAACACCTTC. Its protein product is CASSESYRARGNTF.

V is TRBV6-1 and J is TRBJ1-4; D remains ambiguous. The CDR3 has 11 amino acids. V gave up 4 bases and J gave up 15 bases, with 12 bases separating them. Germline CDR1 is MNHNS and CDR2 is SASEGT. CDR3 DNA: TGTGCCAGCAGTGGAATGGGCTACGTGTTTTTT. Amino acids: CASSGMGYVFF.

The chain carries TRBV9 and TRBJ2-2; 9 nucleotides agree with TRBD1. The junction had 1 base not matched to a gene; V was cut back by 7 bases and J by 0 bases. The germline V gene has CDR1 SGDLS and CDR2 YYNGEE. The CDR3 has 14 amino acids. CDR3 sequence reads: CASRQGANTGELFF. The CDR3 DNA follows: TGTGCCAGCCGACAGGGGGCGAACACCGGGGAGCTGTTTTTT.